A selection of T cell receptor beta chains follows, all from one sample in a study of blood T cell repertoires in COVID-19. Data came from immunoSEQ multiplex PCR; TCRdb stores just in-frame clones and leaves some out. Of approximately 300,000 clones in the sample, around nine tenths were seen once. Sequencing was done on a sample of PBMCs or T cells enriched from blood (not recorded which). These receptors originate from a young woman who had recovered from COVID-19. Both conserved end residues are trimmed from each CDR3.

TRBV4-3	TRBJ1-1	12	ASSHGTGTAEAF
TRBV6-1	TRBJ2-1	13	ASSDRQGRNNEQF
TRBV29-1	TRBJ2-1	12	SVSGTAIYNEQF
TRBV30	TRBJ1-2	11	AWSNSRFSGYT
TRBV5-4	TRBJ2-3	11	ASRLAGEDTQY
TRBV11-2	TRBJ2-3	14	ASSPDRGGPTDTQY
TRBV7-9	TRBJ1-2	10	ASTSGQGGYT
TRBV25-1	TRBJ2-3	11	ASALAGADTQY
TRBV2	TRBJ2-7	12	ASRPGQGVKEQY
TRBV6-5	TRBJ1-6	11	ASSSRGPLALH
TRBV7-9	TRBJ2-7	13	ASRGFARGHNEQY
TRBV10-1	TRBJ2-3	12	ASNTGEGGDTQY
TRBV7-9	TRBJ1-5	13	ASSLDLTGYQPQH
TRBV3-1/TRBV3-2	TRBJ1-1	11	ASSHLQGAEAF
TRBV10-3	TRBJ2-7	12	AIRYGGGAYEQY
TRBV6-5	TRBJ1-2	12	ASSFDETGYGYT
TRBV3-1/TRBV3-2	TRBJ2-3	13	ASSQGLALGDTQY
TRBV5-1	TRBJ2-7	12	ASSLVAGPYEQY
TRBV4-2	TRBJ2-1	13	ASSQEPDRVSEQF
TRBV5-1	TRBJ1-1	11	ASSLTGVTEAF
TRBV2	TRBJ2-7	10	ASRPDRREQY
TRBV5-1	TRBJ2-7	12	ASSYTGQSYEQY
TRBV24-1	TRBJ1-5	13	ATSDSRRGGQPQH
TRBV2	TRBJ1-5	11	ASSSYRGQPQH
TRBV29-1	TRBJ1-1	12	SVEVRGGRTEAF
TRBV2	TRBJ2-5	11	ASSGGTSETQY
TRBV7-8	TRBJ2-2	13	ASSLARTGTGELF
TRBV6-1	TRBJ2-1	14	ASSEVRGSSYNEQF
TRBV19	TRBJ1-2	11	ASSTGGSYGYT
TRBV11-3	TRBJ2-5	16	ASSLGVGASGVPETQY
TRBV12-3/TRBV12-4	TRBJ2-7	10	ASSPRRGEQY
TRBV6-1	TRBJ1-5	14	ASSEAEGGVHQPQH
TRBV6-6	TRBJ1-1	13	AIALGRAANTEAF
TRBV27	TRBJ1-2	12	ASSEEGGGFGYT
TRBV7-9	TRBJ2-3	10	ASGGVADTQY
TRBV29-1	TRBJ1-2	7	SVGEGYT
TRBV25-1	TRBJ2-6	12	ASRGSSGANVLT
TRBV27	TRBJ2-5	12	APLGRDREETQY
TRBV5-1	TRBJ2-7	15	ASSLSRDSGGSYEQY
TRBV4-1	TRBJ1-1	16	ASSQEGTGQSMNTEAF